The 15 T cell receptor beta chains listed next were all sequenced from one sample in a study of blood T cell repertoires in COVID-19. Generated by immunoSEQ multiplex PCR, the TCRdb table keeps only in-frame clones and is missing some. The table records around 140,000 clones, 84% of them present only once. Material: peripheral blood. The source of these receptors is a man in his 60s with acute or convalescent COVID-19.

CDR3 residues: CASSLAGEGTYEQYF. The DNA of the CDR3 is TGCGCCAGCAGCTTGGCCGGAGAGGGAACCTACGAGCAGTACTTC. V is TRBV5-1 and J is TRBJ2-7; maybe TRBD2 (5 bases). The V end lost 0 bases, the J end lost 2 bases, and 12 bases lay between the germline ends. This CDR3 contains 15 residues. From germline, CDR1 is SGHRS and CDR2 YFSETQ.

The genes are TRBV9 and TRBJ1-6; TRBD1 matches 7 bases. Germline CDR1 and CDR2: SGDLS and YYNGEE. J was trimmed by 6 bases and V by 2 bases; bases with no gene match: 5. The length of the CDR3 is 15 residues. CDR3 nucleotide sequence: TGTGCCAGCAGCGTTATGGGACAGACTAATTCACCCCTCCACTTT. Its protein product is CASSVMGQTNSPLHF.

The J gene is TRBJ2-7, the V gene TRBV6-5, with 7 bases identical to TRBD2. The length of the CDR3 is 15 residues. From germline, CDR1 is MNHEY and CDR2 SVGAGI. Trimming removed 2 bases from V and 0 bases from J; junction bases left unmatched: 4. The CDR3: CASSYKSGDSYEQYF. For the CDR3, the DNA is TGTGCCAGCAGTTACAAAAGCGGGGACTCCTACGAGCAGTACTTC.

The V call is TRBV19, the J call TRBJ1-2; the match to TRBD1 covers 7 bases. With 5 bases clipped from V and 4 bases from J, the junction kept 10 bases outside the gene matches. Germline lookup yields CDR1 LNHDA and CDR2 SQIVND (reference sequence). The CDR3 consists of 15 residues. CDR3 sequence (DNA): TGTGCCAGTAGTCAAACTAAGGGACAGCGCTATGGCTACACCTTC. Translation gives CASSQTKGQRYGYTF.

V and J are TRBV30 and TRBJ2-1, with 10 bases matching TRBD2. In germline, CDR1 is GTSNPN, CDR2 SVGIG (reference sequence). The CDR3 is 14 residues long. Trimming removed 0 bases from V and 7 bases from J; junction bases left unmatched: 3. CDR3 nucleotides: TGTGCCTGGAGTGTAGGACTAGCGGAGAATGAGCAGTTCTTC. Encoded protein: CAWSVGLAENEQFF.

The V gene is TRBV10-3, the J gene TRBJ2-3; TRBD2 matches 16 bases. The CDR3 is made up of 17 amino acids. J was trimmed by 4 bases and V by 6 bases; bases with no gene match: 7. The germline V gene has CDR1 ENHRY and CDR2 SYGVKD. This CDR3 is CAISGTSGRAFPDTQYF. The DNA of the CDR3 is TGTGCCATCAGCGGGACTAGCGGGAGGGCCTTCCCAGATACGCAGTATTTT.

V gene TRBV11-2 combines with J gene TRBJ2-7, with a possible D match to TRBD1 (6 bases). Germline CDR1 SGHAT, CDR2 FQNNGV. The CDR3 consists of 15 residues. V lost 0 bases and J 3 bases, leaving 12 bases between the germline ends. The CDR3 here is CASSLEGAGLYEQYF. CDR3 DNA sequence: TGTGCCAGCAGCTTAGAGGGGGCGGGCCTCTACGAGCAGTACTTC.

The CDR3 region is CSVPREVGNTEAFF. Written as DNA, the CDR3 is TGCAGCGTCCCCCGCGAGGTGGGGAACACTGAAGCTTTCTTT. The rearrangement links TRBV29-1 to TRBJ1-1; D gene ambiguous. CDR1 and CDR2 from the germline V gene are SQVTM and ANQGSEA. V shed 6 bases and J shed 1 base, with 15 bases lying between them. The CDR3 covers 14 residues.

The chain couples TRBV18 to TRBJ2-7; 8 bases agree with TRBD1. CDR1 KGHSH and CDR2 LQKENI come from the germline V gene. This CDR3 region has 13 residues. The trim removed 6 bases at V and 6 bases at J, leaving 7 bases unmatched. The CDR3: CASSPGQGSEQYF. As DNA, the CDR3 is TGTGCCAGCTCGCCAGGACAGGGAAGCGAGCAGTACTTC.

The chain combines TRBV30 with TRBJ1-1, with D hard to call. Trimming pared 1 base from V and 2 bases from J, leaving 11 bases between. Per germline, CDR1 GTSNPN and CDR2 SVGIG (reference sequence). The CDR3 is 14 residues long. The CDR3 bases are TGTGCCTGGAGTGGGAACAGAGCCAACACTGAAGCTTTCTTT. This codes for CAWSGNRANTEAFF.

The chain has TRBV28 and TRBJ1-1, with unresolved D. Trimming took 5 bases from V and 1 from J, leaving 8 bases between them. Germline V lookup: CDR1 MDHEN, CDR2 SYDVKM. The CDR3 is 13 amino acids. The CDR3: CASSPSQNTEAFF. As DNA, the CDR3 is TGTGCCAGCAGTCCGAGCCAGAACACTGAAGCTTTCTTT.

The V and J genes are TRBV9 and TRBJ1-3; unclear D gene. Germline V gene lookup returns CDR1 SGDLS and CDR2 YYNGEE. V lost 5 bases and J 0 bases, leaving 15 bases between the germline ends. The CDR3 runs 16 residues. CDR3: CASSGDIGLSGNTIYF. CDR3 in DNA: TGTGCCAGCAGTGGCGACATTGGTCTCTCTGGAAACACCATATATTTT.

The V call is TRBV5-4, the J call TRBJ2-1, with 9 bases that match TRBD2. The CDR3 length is 13 residues. Germline V gives CDR1 SGHNT, CDR2 YYREEE (reference sequence). V trimming: 4 bases; J trimming: 8 bases; junction bases outside the gene matches: 4. CDR3 sequence reads: CASSTGTSYEQFF. The CDR3 region has the DNA TGTGCCAGCAGCACCGGGACTAGCTATGAGCAGTTCTTC.

On this clone itself: One junction end disagrees with the germline gene, perhaps due to a read error. V and J are TRBV6-1 and TRBJ2-3, with TRBD1 matching 7 bases. The germline V gene has CDR1 MNHNS and CDR2 SASEGT. The CDR3 covers 15 residues. CDR3 in amino acids: CASSEANRGADTQYF. The CDR3 DNA reads TGTGCCAGCAGCGAAGCTAACAGGGGCGCAGATACGCAGTATTTT.

This sequence joins TRBV7-9 and TRBJ2-7; 8 bases match TRBD1. The CDR3 length is 14 residues. Germline CDR1 is SEHNR and CDR2 is FQNEAQ (reference sequence). V lost 1 base to trimming and J lost 4 bases; unmatched junction nucleotides: 3. CDR3 nucleotide sequence: TGTGCCAGCAGCTTAGGCCAGGGGGCTTACGAGCAGTACTTC. Encoded protein: CASSLGQGAYEQYF.